This T cell receptor (beta chain) was recorded in a study of OX40 agonist ivuxolimab in advanced cancers. Study-wide background: Hepatocellular carcinoma, melanoma, renal cell or head and neck cancer occurred in dose-escalation patients. Males comprised around 78% of the group, whose mean age was approximately 62 years (range roughly 20 to 90). Prior anti-PD-1, anti-PD-L1 or anti-CTLA-4 therapy did not bar entry, and 30% to 40% had some. Study results and caveats: The expanded peripheral T cells' antigen specificity was not determined.

With respect to this clone: Its antigen remains unidentified.

With 10 bases clipped from V and 4 bases from J, the junction kept 9 bases outside the gene matches. The CDR3 has 14 residues. CDR1 and CDR2 from the germline V gene are LNHDA and SQIVND (reference sequence). The repertoire was sequenced with immunoSEQ multiplex PCR; TCRdb's copy has only in-frame clones and lacks some. This table has approximately 82,000 clones, 80% to 95% appearing once. The J gene is TRBJ2-5, the V gene TRBV19, with 10 bases identical to TRBD2. The sequenced sample was CD4+ or CD8+ T cells sorted from blood, obtained in a trial of the OX40 agonist ivuxolimab. This receptor was obtained from an adult with an advanced solid tumor such as melanoma, head and neck, liver or kidney cancer. The CDR3 DNA is TGTGCCACTAGGCCAGCGGGGGGGGGAGAGACCCAGTACTTC. This sequence encodes CATRPAGGGETQYF. The full variable domain, with the rest looked up from reference TRBV19 and TRBJ2-5, is DGGITQSPKYLFRKEGQNVTLSCEQNLNHDAMYWYRQDPGQGLRLIYYSQIVNDFQKGDIAEGYSVSREKKESFPLTVTSAQKNPTAFYLCATRPAGGGETQYFGPGTRLLVL.